Each of the 19 T cell receptor beta chains below was sequenced from the same sample in a study of shared clonotypes between healthy human individuals. As defined, naive CD8 cells were CD45RO-negative and positively selected for CCR7, with terminally differentiated effector memory CD45RA+ cells excluded. Clones were sequenced by immunoSEQ multiplex PCR, and TCRdb holds only the in-frame ones, with some missing. The top ten hold around 1.8% of the sample, which has about 2.2 million clones, approximately 92% seen once. The sample comprised naive CD8+ T cells from PBMCs. The source of these receptors is a man aged 18 to 30 in good health. Some clones in this sample may be carry-over from other donors' samples.

The chain is built from TRBV4-2 and TRBJ2-2, with D possibly TRBD2 on 6 matching bases. V was clipped by 0 bases and J by 4 bases, with 21 bases between them. The CDR3 is made up of 19 amino acids. CDR1 is LGHNA and CDR2 is YNFKEQ in the germline V gene. In nucleotides, the CDR3 is TGTGCCAGCAGCCAAGATCGGGACTTCCCACTACCGGGCACCGGGGAGCTGTTTTTT. Encoded protein: CASSQDRDFPLPGTGELFF.

V usage is TRBV13 and J usage is TRBJ1-2; D is undetermined. Per germline, CDR1 PRHDT and CDR2 FYEKMQ (reference sequence). The V gene lost 0 bases and the J gene lost 7 bases, with 18 bases spanning the gap. The CDR3 loop spans 16 amino acids. The CDR3 coding sequence is TGTGCCAGCAGCTTAGGCCTAGTAGGGCGGAAGGGTGGCTACACCTTC. It is translated as CASSLGLVGRKGGYTF.

The chain employs TRBV27 and TRBJ2-3; 7 positions match TRBD1. The V segment lost 5 bases and the J segment 0 bases; nucleotides outside the gene matches: 11. CDR3 length: 17 amino acids. CDR1 and CDR2 from the germline V gene are MNHEY and SMNVEV (reference sequence). The CDR3 region is CASSGYRGPSSTDTQYF. DNA of the CDR3: TGTGCCAGCAGTGGATACAGGGGTCCCTCTAGCACAGATACGCAGTATTTT.

The rearrangement joins TRBV5-6 to TRBJ2-1, with D hard to call. Trimming cost V 4 bases and J 4 bases, with 9 bases left between them. Looked up from germline, CDR1 is SGHDT and CDR2 is YYEEEE. The CDR3 runs to 13 residues. The CDR3 sequence: CASSATDYNEQFF. The CDR3 coding sequence is TGTGCCAGCAGCGCGACGGATTACAATGAGCAGTTCTTC.

The chain couples TRBV7-9 to TRBJ1-4; 7 bases map to TRBD1. Germline V gene data show CDR1 as SEHNR and CDR2 as FQNEAQ (reference sequence). Trimming took 4 bases from V and 6 from J; bases not matched to a gene: 14. The CDR3 is 17 residues long. This CDR3 reads CASSSRANRDRDEKLFF. The CDR3 nucleotides are TGTGCCAGCAGCTCGAGGGCAAACCGGGACAGAGATGAAAAACTGTTTTTT.

V and J are TRBV29-1 and TRBJ2-1; 11 nucleotides align to TRBD2. The V segment lost 1 base and the J segment 8 bases; nucleotides outside the gene matches: 4. In germline, CDR1 is SQVTM, CDR2 ANQGSEA. This CDR3 has 14 amino acids. The CDR3 DNA follows: TGCAGCGTTGAAGGACTAGCGGGAATCGATGAGCAGTTCTTC. Encoded protein: CSVEGLAGIDEQFF.

This chain connects TRBV7-9 to TRBJ2-5, with 10 bases that match TRBD2. The CDR3 covers 19 residues. Trimming cost V 5 bases and J 0 bases; bases outside gene matches: 15. The V gene's germline CDR1 is SEHNR and CDR2 FQNEAQ (reference sequence). As DNA, the CDR3 is TGTGCCAGCAGCCCAGCAGAGGCGATAGCGGGAGGAAACCAAGAGACCCAGTACTTC. As protein: CASSPAEAIAGGNQETQYF. Full variable domain (remainder filled in from reference TRBV7-9 and TRBJ2-5): DTGVSQNPRHKITKRGQNVTFRCDPISEHNRLYWYRQTLGQGPEFLTYFQNEAQLEKSRLLSDRFSAERPKGSFSTLEIQRTEQGDSAMYLCASSPAEAIAGGNQETQYFGPGTRLLVL.

The chain employs TRBV11-3 and TRBJ2-7; 7 bases agree with TRBD1. The CDR3 loop spans 14 amino acids. Per the germline V gene, CDR1 is SGHNT and CDR2 is YENEEA. V lost 4 bases, J lost 0 bases, and 3 bases stayed unmatched. CDR3 bases: TGTGCCAGCAGCTCTAGGACAGGCTCCTACGAGCAGTACTTC. The encoded protein is CASSSRTGSYEQYF.

Regarding this clone: This specimen includes other DNA sequences encoding the same CDR3. The chain joins TRBV11-2 to TRBJ2-1; 7 bases line up with TRBD2. The junction had 11 bases not matched to a gene; V was cut back by 5 bases and J by 4 bases. Germline loops: CDR1 SGHAT, CDR2 FQNNGV. CDR3 length equals 16 residues. The CDR3 bases are TGTGCCAGCAGCCTTGGTCGACTAGCCCCGTACAATGAGCAGTTCTTC. This sequence encodes CASSLGRLAPYNEQFF. The whole variable domain, remainder taken from reference TRBV11-2 and TRBJ2-1, is EAGVAQSPRYKIIEKRQSVAFWCNPISGHATLYWYQQILGQGPKLLIQFQNNGVVDDSQLPKDRFSAERLKGVDSTLKIQPAKLEDSAVYLCASSLGRLAPYNEQFFGPGTRLTVL.

This clone was seen just once. This chain links TRBV9 with TRBJ2-3, with D hard to call. Germline V gene lookup returns CDR1 SGDLS and CDR2 YYNGEE. The CDR3 is 15 amino acids. The V and J ends lost 0 bases and 0 bases respectively, with 8 bases between them. The CDR3 loop reads CASSVGSSSTDTQYF. DNA for the CDR3: TGTGCCAGCAGCGTAGGTAGCAGTAGCACAGATACGCAGTATTTT. Together with reference TRBV9 and TRBJ2-3, the CDR3 gives the full variable domain: DSGVTQTPKHLITATGQRVTLRCSPRSGDLSVYWYQQSLDQGLQFLIQYYNGEERAKGNILERFSAQQFPDLHSELNLSSLELGDSALYFCASSVGSSSTDTQYFGPGTRLTVL.

The chain combines TRBV5-1 with TRBJ2-1; TRBD1 is a possible D gene (5 bases). This CDR3 comprises 17 residues. V gave up 0 bases and J gave up 4 bases, with 17 bases separating them. Germline assignment: CDR1 SGHRS and CDR2 YFSETQ. CDR3 nucleotides: TGCGCCAGCAGCTTGGCAGGGCCCGCGGCAATATACAATGAGCAGTTCTTC. Its protein product is CASSLAGPAAIYNEQFF.

CDR3 in DNA: TGTGCCAGCAGCCTCCAGCCGACAGGGCGCGGCTACACCTTC. The encoded protein is CASSLQPTGRGYTF. The chain carries TRBV5-6 and TRBJ1-2; 7 positions match TRBD1. Trimming removed 4 bases from V and 8 bases from J; junction bases left unmatched: 11. Germline V CDR1 and CDR2: SGHDT, YYEEEE. CDR3 length: 14 residues.

The gene calls are TRBV10-1 and TRBJ2-1; D uncertain. Germline CDR1 and CDR2: WNHNN and SYGVQD (reference sequence). V lost 4 bases to trimming and J lost 4 bases, with 17 bases between them. The CDR3 is made up of 16 amino acids. The CDR3 nucleotides are TGCGCCAGCAGTGGGCAGGACGGCACCACATACAATGAGCAGTTCTTC. This codes for CASSGQDGTTYNEQFF.

This clone was picked up one time. V gene TRBV11-2 combines with J gene TRBJ2-1; 10 positions match TRBD1. The germline V gene has CDR1 SGHAT and CDR2 FQNNGV. This CDR3 contains 17 residues. J was trimmed by 4 bases and V by 5 bases; bases with no gene match: 11. The CDR3: CASSHDYRDRGYNEQFF. CDR3 nucleotide sequence: TGTGCCAGCAGCCATGATTACCGGGACAGGGGTTACAATGAGCAGTTCTTC. Together with reference TRBV11-2 and TRBJ2-1, the CDR3 gives the full variable domain: EAGVAQSPRYKIIEKRQSVAFWCNPISGHATLYWYQQILGQGPKLLIQFQNNGVVDDSQLPKDRFSAERLKGVDSTLKIQPAKLEDSAVYLCASSHDYRDRGYNEQFFGPGTRLTVL.

The gene calls are TRBV5-1 and TRBJ2-1; no clear D gene. V lost 0 bases to trimming and J lost 5 bases, with 9 bases between them. The CDR3 is 14 residues long. Germline assignment: CDR1 SGHRS and CDR2 YFSETQ. The CDR3 is CASSLGTVDNEQFF. CDR3 DNA: TGCGCCAGCAGCTTGGGAACGGTCGACAATGAGCAGTTCTTC.

The chain has TRBV18 and TRBJ2-1, with D possibly being TRBD2 (5 bases). This CDR3 is 14 amino acids long. Per germline, CDR1 KGHSH and CDR2 LQKENI. With 3 bases removed from V and 8 bases from J, the gap between germline ends came to 14 bases. Written as DNA, the CDR3 is TGTGCCAGCTCACCCGGGAACTTACGGGATGAGCAGTTCTTC. This encodes CASSPGNLRDEQFF.

The V gene is TRBV4-1, the J gene TRBJ2-2; 9 nucleotides match TRBD1. V was clipped by 4 bases and J by 1 base; unmatched bases: 4. The CDR3 has 16 amino acids. Germline CDR1 reads MGHRA; CDR2 reads YSYEKL. In DNA, the CDR3 is TGCGCCAGCAGCCTACAGGGGGCATGGAACACCGGGGAGCTGTTTTTT. It is translated as CASSLQGAWNTGELFF.

The chain carries TRBV7-2 and TRBJ2-3; D remains ambiguous. Germline assignment: CDR1 SGHTA and CDR2 FQGNSA. The CDR3 contains 15 residues. The ends were cut back, 5 bases at V and 1 base at J, with 13 bases in the middle. DNA of the CDR3: TGTGCCAGCAGCCCCCCGGTGATCGGCACAGATACGCAGTATTTT. Translated, it gives CASSPPVIGTDTQYF.

The rearrangement joins TRBV5-1 to TRBJ2-1; 10 bases line up with TRBD2. Germline trimming cut 0 bases from V and 6 bases from J; bases unmatched to any gene: 15. Germline CDR1 reads SGHRS; CDR2 reads YFSETQ. The CDR3 totals 19 residues. Written as DNA, the CDR3 is TGCGCCAGCAGCTTGGACCGGGACAGCGGGAGGGCCTCTGGCAATGAGCAGTTCTTC. Residues: CASSLDRDSGRASGNEQFF.